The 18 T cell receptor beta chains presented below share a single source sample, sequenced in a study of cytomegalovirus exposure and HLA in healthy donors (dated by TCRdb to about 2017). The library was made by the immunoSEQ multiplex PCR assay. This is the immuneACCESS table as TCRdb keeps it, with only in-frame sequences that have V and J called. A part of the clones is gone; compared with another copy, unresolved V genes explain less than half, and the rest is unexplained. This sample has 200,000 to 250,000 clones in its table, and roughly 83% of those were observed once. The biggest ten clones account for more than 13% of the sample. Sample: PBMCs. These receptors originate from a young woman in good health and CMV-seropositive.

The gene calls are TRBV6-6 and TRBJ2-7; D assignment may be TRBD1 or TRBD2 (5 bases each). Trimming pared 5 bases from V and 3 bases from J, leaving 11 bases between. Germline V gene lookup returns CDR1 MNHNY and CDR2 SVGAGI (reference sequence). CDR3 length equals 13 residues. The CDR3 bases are TGTGCCAGCAGTGACACGGGGCGCTACGAGCAGTACTTC. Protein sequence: CASSDTGRYEQYF.

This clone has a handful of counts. The CDR3 loop is CASSETGRGGYTF. The CDR3 DNA sequence: TGTGCCAGCAGCGAAACAGGGAGGGGAGGCTACACCTTC. The chain links TRBV2 to TRBJ1-2, with D possibly matching TRBD1 (6 bases). The CDR3 contains 13 residues. Germline V gives CDR1 SNHLY, CDR2 FYNNEI. Trimming took 6 bases from V and 8 from J, leaving 16 bases between them.

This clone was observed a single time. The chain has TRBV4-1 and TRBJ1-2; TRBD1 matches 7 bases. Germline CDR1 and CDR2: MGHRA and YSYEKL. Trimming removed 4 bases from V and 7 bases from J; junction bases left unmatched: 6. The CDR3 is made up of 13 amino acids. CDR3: CASSPPGGGGYTF. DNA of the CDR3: TGCGCCAGCAGCCCCCCAGGGGGAGGTGGCTACACCTTC.

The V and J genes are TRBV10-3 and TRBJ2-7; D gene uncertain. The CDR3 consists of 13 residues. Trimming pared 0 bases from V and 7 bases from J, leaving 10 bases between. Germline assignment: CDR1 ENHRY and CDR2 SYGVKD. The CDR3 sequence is CAISESYGAEQYF. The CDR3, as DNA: TGTGCCATCAGTGAGTCGTATGGCGCGGAGCAGTACTTC.

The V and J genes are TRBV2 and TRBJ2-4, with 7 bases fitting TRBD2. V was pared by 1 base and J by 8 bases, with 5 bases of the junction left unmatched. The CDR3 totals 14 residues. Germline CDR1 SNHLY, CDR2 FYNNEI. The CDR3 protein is CASSEVLGGDIQYF. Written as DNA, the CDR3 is TGTGCCAGCAGTGAAGTTTTGGGGGGGGACATTCAGTACTTC.

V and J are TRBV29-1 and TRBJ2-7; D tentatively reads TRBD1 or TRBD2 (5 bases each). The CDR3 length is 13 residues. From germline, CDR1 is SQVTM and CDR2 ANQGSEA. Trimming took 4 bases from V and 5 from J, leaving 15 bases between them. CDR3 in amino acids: CSVGRTLPDEQYF. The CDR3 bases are TGCAGCGTTGGGAGGACACTCCCGGACGAGCAGTACTTC.

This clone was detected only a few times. CDR3 sequence: CASTVQGTEETQYF. The CDR3 bases are TGTGCCAGCACCGTACAGGGCACGGAGGAGACCCAGTACTTC. V is TRBV6-1 and J is TRBJ2-5, with D tentatively TRBD1 (6 bases). Trimming left V 7 bases short and J 5 bases short, with 17 bases between. This CDR3 has 14 amino acids. CDR1 and CDR2 (germline): MNHNS, SASEGT.

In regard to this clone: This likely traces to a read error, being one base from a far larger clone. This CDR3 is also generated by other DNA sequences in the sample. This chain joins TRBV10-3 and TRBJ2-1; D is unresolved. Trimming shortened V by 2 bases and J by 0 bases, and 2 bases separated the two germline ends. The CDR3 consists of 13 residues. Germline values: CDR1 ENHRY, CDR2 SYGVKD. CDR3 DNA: TGTGCCATCAGTGAGAGCTCCTACAATGAGCAGTTCTTC. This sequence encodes CAISESSYNEQFF.

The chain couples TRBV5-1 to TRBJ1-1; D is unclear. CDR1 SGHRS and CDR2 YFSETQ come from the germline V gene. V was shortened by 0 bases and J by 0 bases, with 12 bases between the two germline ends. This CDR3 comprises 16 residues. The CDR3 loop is CASSLGASTMNTEAFF. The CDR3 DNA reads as TGCGCCAGCAGCTTGGGCGCATCAACCATGAACACTGAAGCTTTCTTT. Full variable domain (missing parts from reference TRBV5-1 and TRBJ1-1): KAGVTQTPRYLIKTRGQQVTLSCSPISGHRSVSWYQQTPGQGLQFLFEYFSETQRNKGNFPGRFSGRQFSNSRSEMNVSTLELGDSALYLCASSLGASTMNTEAFFGQGTRLTVV.

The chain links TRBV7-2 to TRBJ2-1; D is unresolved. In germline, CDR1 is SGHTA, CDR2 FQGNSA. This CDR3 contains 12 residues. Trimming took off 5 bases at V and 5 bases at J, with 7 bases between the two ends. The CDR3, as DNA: TGTGCCAGCAGCCCTACCAACAATGAGCAGTTCTTC. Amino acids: CASSPTNNEQFF.

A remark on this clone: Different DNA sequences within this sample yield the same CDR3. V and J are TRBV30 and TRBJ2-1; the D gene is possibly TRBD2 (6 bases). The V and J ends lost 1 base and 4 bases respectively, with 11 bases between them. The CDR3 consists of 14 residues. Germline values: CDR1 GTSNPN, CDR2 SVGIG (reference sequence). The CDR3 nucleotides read TGTGCCTGGAGTGCGAGCGGGTCATACAATGAGCAGTTCTTC. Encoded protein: CAWSASGSYNEQFF. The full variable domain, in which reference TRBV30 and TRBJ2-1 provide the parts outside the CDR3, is SQTIHQWPATLVQPVGSPLSLECTVEGTSNPNLYWYRQAAGRGLQLLFYSVGIGQISSEVPQNLSASRPQDRQFILSSKKLLLSDSGFYLCAWSASGSYNEQFFGPGTRLTVL.

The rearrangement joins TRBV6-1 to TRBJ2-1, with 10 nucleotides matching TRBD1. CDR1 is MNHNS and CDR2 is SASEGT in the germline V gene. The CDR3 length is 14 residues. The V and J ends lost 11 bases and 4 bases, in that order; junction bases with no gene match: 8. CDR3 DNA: TGTGCCGGGGGGGGACAGGGGAGATACAATGAGCAGTTCTTC. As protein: CAGGGQGRYNEQFF.

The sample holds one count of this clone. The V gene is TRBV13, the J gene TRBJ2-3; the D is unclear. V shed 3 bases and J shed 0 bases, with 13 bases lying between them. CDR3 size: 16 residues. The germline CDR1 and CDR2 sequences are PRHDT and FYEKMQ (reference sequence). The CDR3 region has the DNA TGTGCCAGCAGCTTCGTTCGGAGTTATAGCACAGATACGCAGTATTTT. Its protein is CASSFVRSYSTDTQYF.

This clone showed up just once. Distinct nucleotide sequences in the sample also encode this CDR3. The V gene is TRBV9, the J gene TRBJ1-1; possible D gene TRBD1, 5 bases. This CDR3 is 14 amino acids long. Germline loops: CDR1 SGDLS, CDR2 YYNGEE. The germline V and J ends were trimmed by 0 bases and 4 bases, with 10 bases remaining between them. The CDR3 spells CASSVVVGGTEAFF. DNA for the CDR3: TGTGCCAGCAGCGTAGTGGTCGGGGGCACTGAAGCTTTCTTT. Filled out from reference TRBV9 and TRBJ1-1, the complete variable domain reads DSGVTQTPKHLITATGQRVTLRCSPRSGDLSVYWYQQSLDQGLQFLIQYYNGEERAKGNILERFSAQQFPDLHSELNLSSLELGDSALYFCASSVVVGGTEAFFGQGTRLTVV.

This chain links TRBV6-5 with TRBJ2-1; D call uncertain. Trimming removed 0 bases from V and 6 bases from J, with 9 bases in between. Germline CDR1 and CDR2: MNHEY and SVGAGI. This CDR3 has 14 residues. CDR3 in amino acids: CASSYSMHRNEQFF. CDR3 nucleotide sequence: TGTGCCAGCAGTTACTCGATGCATCGCAATGAGCAGTTCTTC.

The CDR3 sequence is CASSDGGLETQYF. CDR3 coding DNA: TGTGCCAGCAGTGACGGAGGGTTAGAGACCCAGTACTTC. The chain is built from TRBV2 and TRBJ2-5; possible D gene TRBD2, 6 bases. The CDR3 has 13 amino acids. Germline CDR1 SNHLY, CDR2 FYNNEI. Trimming pared 3 bases from V and 4 bases from J, leaving 9 bases between.

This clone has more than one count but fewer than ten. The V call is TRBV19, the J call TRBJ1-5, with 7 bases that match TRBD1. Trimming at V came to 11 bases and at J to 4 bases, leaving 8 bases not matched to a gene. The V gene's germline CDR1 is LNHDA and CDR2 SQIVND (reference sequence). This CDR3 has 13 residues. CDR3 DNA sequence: TGTGCCGCCCGGGACAGCCAAAATCAGCCCCAGCATTTT. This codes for CAARDSQNQPQHF. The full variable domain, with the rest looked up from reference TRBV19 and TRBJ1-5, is DGGITQSPKYLFRKEGQNVTLSCEQNLNHDAMYWYRQDPGQGLRLIYYSQIVNDFQKGDIAEGYSVSREKKESFPLTVTSAQKNPTAFYLCAARDSQNQPQHFGDGTRLSIL.

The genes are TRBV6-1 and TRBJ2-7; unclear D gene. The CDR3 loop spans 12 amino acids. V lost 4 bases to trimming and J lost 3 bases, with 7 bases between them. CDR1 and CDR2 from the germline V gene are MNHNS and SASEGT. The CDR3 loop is CASSAPLYEQYF. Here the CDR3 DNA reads TGTGCCAGCAGTGCCCCCCTCTACGAGCAGTACTTC.